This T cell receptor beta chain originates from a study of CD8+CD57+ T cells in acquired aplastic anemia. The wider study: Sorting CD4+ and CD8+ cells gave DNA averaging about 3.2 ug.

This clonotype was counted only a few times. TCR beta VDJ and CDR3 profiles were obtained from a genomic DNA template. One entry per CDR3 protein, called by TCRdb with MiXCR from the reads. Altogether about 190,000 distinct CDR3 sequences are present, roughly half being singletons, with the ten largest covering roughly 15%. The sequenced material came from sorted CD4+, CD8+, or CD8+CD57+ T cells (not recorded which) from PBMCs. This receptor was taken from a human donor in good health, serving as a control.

CDR3 amino acids: CASSEDNRKSTEAFF. DNA for the CDR3: TGTGCCAGCAGTGAAGATAACAGAAAGAGCACTGAAGCTTTCTTT. The chain joins TRBV25-1 to TRBJ1-1; D is undetermined. CDR1 and CDR2 (germline): MGHDK, SYGVNS. Between the trimmed V and J ends, which lost 2 bases and 4 bases, there was a span of 14 bases. This CDR3 is built from 15 residues.